The clone carrying this T cell receptor (beta chain) showed up just a few times. Its antigen is undetermined. Other DNA sequences from this sample encode an identical CDR3 as well. CDR1 is SGHAT, CDR2 FQNNGV, per germline. The CDR3 contains 13 residues. After removal of 5 bases from V and 1 base from J, the junction contained 1 base not matched to a gene. The data are from a study of T cell repertoires in ileal Crohn's disease. Study summary: M6 samples are neoterminal ileum biopsies from postoperative colonoscopy. Study-level findings and limits: Compared with non-smokers, active smokers at surgery showed more clonal expansions. All patients with clonality above 26.8% had endoscopic recurrence. Mucosal expansions were suggested to be mainly CD8 T cells.

Libraries were prepared by immunoSEQ multiplex PCR; TCRdb keeps only in-frame clonotypes and omits some of them. This table holds about 60,000 clones, 85% to 90% found once. The time point here: neoterminal ileum biopsy at postoperative endoscopy, about 6 months after surgery. The chain is built from TRBV11-2 and TRBJ1-1; TRBD1 matches 7 bases. The clonotype originates from an adult with Crohn's disease. The sample was ileal tissue. The CDR3 protein is CASSRDRNTEAFF. CDR3 DNA sequence: TGTGCCAGCAGCCGGGACAGGAACACTGAAGCTTTCTTT.